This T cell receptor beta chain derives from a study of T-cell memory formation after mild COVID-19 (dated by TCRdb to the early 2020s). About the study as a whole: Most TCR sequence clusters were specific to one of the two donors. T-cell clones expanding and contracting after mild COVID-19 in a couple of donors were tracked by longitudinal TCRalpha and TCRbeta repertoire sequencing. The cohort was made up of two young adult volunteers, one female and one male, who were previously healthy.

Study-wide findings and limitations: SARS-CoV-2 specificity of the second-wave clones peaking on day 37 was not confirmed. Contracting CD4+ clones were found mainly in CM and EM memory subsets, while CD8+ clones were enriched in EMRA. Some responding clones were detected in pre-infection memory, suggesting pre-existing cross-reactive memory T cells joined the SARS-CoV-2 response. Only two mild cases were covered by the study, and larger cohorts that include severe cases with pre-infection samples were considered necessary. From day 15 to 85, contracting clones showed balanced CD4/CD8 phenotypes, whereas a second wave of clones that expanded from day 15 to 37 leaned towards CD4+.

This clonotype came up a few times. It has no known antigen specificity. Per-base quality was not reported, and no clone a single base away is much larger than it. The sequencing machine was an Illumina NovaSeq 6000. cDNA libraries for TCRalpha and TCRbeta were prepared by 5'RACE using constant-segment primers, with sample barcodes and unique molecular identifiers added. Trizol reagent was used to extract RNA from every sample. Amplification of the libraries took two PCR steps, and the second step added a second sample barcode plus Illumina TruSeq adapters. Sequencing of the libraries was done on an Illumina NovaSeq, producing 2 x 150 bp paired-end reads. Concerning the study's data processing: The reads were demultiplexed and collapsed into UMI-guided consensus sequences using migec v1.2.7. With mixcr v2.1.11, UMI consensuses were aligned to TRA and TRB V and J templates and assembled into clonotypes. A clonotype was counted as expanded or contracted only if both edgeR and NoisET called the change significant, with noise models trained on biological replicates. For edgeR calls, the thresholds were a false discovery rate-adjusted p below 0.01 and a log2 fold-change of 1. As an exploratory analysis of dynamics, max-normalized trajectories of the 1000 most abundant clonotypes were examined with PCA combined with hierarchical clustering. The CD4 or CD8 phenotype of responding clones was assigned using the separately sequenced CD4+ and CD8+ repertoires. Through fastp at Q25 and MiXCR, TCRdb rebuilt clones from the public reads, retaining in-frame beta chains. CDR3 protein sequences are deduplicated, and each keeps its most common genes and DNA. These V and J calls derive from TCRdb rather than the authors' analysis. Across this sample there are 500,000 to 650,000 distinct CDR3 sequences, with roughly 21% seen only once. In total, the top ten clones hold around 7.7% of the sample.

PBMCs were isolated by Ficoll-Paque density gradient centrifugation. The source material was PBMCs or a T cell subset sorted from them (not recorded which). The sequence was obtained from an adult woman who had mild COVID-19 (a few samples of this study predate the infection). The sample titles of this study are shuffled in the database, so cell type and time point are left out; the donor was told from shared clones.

The CDR3 region has the sequence CSARNHRETQYF. The nucleotides read TGCAGTGCAAGGAATCACAGGGAGACCCAGTACTTC. The chain is assembled from TRBV20-1 and TRBJ2-5; matching of 5 bases hints at TRBD1 as the D gene. CDR1 and CDR2 (DFQATT, SNEGSKA) derive from the germline V gene (reference sequence). The CDR3 runs 12 amino acids, cysteine and phenylalanine included. The entry retains the CDR3 DNA only, 36 bases that are in frame from base 1. V drops 6 bases and J drops 5 bases, leaving 13 bases in between.